This T cell receptor (beta chain) derives from a study of STAT3 mutations in large granular lymphocyte leukemia. Whole-study results and caveats: TCR clonotype switching after therapy occurred in about 30% of the 18 patients. Clonal expansion was inferred from samples taken at other timepoints. A small but highly pathogenic clone may have been missed. In T-cell large granular lymphocyte leukemia, about half of patients showed multiple immunodominant subclonotypes.

The sample holds a few counts of this clone. Antigen unknown. J was trimmed by 7 bases and V by 6 bases; bases with no gene match: 5. This CDR3 has 15 amino acids. Germline CDR1 reads MDHEN; CDR2 reads SYDVKM. Assay: immunoSEQ multiplex PCR; the TCRdb copy retains only in-frame clones and omits some. The table records some 30,000 clones, 60% to 85% of them present only once. The V call is TRBV28, the J call TRBJ2-2, with 13 bases lining up with TRBD2. The sequenced material came from peripheral blood mononuclear cells. The TCR sequence derives from a woman in her fifties or sixties with T-cell large granular lymphocyte leukemia. Some clones in this sample may be carry-over from other donors' samples. CDR3 sequence reads: CASSRTSGSYGELFF. CDR3 in DNA: TGTGCCAGCAGCCGGACTAGCGGGAGTTACGGGGAGCTGTTTTTT. Together with reference TRBV28 and TRBJ2-2, the CDR3 gives the full variable domain: DVKVTQSSRYLVKRTGEKVFLECVQDMDHENMFWYRQDPGLGLRLIYFSYDVKMKEKGDIPEGYSVSREKKERFSLILESASTNQTSMYLCASSRTSGSYGELFFGEGSRLTVL.